This T cell receptor beta chain was identified during a study of T cell changes during pregnancy in multiple sclerosis. The CDR3 spans 14 residues. V lost 2 bases, J lost 5 bases, and 13 bases lay in between. Germline V CDR1 and CDR2: SGHDT, YYEEEE. The data were produced by immunoSEQ multiplex PCR, yet TCRdb's version contains in-frame clones alone and is incomplete. The table shows some 60,000 clones, with around 93% occurring only once. V gene TRBV5-6 combines with J gene TRBJ2-5; D uncertain. The sample here was peripheral blood, taken in the first trimester of pregnancy. The sequence was obtained from a female donor with multiple sclerosis, enrolled in a pregnancy study. CDR3 sequence: CASSFIGGGETQYF. DNA for the CDR3: TGTGCCAGCAGCTTTATTGGCGGTGGGGAGACCCAGTACTTC. The whole variable domain, remainder taken from reference TRBV5-6 and TRBJ2-5, is DAGVTQSPTHLIKTRGQQVTLRCSPKSGHDTVSWYQQALGQGPQFIFQYYEEEERQRGNFPDRFSGHQFPNYSSELNVNALLLGDSALYLCASSFIGGGETQYFGPGTRLLVL.